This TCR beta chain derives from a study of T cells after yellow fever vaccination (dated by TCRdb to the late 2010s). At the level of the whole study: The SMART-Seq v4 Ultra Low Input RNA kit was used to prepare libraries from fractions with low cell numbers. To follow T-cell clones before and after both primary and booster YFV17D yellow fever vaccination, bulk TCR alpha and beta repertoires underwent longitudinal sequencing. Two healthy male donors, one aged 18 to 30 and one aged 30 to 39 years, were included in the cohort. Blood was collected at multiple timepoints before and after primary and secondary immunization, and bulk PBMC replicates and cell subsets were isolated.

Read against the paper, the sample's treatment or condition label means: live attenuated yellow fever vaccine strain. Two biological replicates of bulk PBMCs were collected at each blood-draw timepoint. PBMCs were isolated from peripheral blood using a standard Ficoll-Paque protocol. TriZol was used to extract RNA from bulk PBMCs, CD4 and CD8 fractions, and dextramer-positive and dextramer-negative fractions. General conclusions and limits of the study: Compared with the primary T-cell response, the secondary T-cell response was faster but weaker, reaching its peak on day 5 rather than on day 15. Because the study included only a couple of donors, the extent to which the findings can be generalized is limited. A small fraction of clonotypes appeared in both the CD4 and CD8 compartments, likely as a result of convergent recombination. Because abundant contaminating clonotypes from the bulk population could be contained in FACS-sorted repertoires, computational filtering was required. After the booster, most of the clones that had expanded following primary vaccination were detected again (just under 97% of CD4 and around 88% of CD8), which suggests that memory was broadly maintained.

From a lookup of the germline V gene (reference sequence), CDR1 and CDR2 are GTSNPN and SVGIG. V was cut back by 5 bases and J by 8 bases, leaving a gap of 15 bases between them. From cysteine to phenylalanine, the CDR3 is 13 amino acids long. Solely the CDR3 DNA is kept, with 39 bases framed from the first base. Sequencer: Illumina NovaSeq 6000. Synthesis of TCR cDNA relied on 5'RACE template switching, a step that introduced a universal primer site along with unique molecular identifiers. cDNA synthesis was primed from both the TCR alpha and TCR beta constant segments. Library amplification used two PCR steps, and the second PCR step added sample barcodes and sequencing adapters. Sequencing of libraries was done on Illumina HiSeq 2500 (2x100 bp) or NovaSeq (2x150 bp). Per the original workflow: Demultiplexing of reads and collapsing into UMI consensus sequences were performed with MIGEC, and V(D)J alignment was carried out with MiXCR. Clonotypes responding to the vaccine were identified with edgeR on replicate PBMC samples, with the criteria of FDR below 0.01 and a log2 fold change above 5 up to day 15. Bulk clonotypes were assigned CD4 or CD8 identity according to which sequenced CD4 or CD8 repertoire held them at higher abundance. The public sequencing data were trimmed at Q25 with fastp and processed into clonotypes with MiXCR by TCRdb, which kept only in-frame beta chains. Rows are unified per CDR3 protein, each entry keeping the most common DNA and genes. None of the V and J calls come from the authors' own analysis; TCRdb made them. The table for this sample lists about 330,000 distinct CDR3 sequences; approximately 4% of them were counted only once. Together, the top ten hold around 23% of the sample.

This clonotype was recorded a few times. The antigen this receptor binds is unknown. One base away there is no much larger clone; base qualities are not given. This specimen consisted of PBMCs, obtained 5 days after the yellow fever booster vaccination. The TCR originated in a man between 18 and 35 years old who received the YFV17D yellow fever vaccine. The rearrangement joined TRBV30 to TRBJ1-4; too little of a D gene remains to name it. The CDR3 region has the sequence CAWDGQLGEKLFF. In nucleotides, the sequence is TGTGCCTGGGATGGCCAACTCGGGGAAAAACTGTTTTTT.